Here is one T cell receptor beta chain with its context. This specimen belongs to a study of shared clonotypes between healthy human individuals. Across the study: With ages of 18 to 49, the donors were two women and three men.

V lost 9 bases and J 11 bases, leaving 17 bases between the germline ends. In germline, CDR1 is MDHEN, CDR2 SYDVKM. The CDR3 is made up of 13 amino acids. Produced via immunoSEQ multiplex PCR; TCRdb's table is partial and in-frame only. The table has hundreds of thousands of clones, about 95% seen once; the top ten hold approximately 0.1%. CD45RO-negative cells were positively selected for CCR7, leaving out terminally differentiated effector memory CD45RA+ cells. The chain recombines TRBV28 with TRBJ1-6, with a weak D call TRBD1 (6 bases). The specimen was naive CD8+ T cells sorted from blood. The source of this sequence is a woman aged 25 to 39 in good health. In DNA, the CDR3 is TGTGCCAGTCGAGCTCCAGGGGCTACACCCCTCCACTTT. Its translation is CASRAPGATPLHF.